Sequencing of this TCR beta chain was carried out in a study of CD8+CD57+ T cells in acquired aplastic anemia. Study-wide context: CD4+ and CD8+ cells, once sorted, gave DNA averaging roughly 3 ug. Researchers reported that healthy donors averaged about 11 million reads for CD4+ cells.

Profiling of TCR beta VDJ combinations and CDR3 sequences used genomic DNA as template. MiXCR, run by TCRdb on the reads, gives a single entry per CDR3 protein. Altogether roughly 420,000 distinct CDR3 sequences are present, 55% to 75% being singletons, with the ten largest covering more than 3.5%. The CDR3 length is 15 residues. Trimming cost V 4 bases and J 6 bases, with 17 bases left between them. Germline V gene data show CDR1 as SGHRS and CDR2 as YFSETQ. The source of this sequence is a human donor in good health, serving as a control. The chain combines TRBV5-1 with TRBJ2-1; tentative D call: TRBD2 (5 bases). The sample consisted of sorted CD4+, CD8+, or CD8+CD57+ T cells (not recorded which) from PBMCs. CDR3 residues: CASSADLGGLNEQFF. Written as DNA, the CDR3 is TGCGCCAGCAGCGCGGACTTAGGCGGACTCAATGAGCAGTTCTTC.